This TCR beta chain stems from a study of identical twins. Notes on the study in general: Out-of-frame alpha sequences shared by twins were enriched for low generation probability.

CDR1 is SGHAT, CDR2 FQNNGV, per germline. Trimming took 3 bases from V and 0 from J, leaving 12 bases between them. This CDR3 region has 16 residues. Note on this clonotype: Its specificity is unknown.

One entry per CDR3 protein results from TCRdb running MiXCR on the 5' RACE reads. Of approximately 250,000 distinct CDR3 sequences listed, around 6.5% are singletons. The same specimen was also included in a second study, on T cells expressing NK-cell markers. That work contributes: The sequencing cohort of eight donors included seven HCMV-seropositive individuals and one seronegative individual. Four donors showed these clonotypes also leading the CD3+CD56-NKG2C+ fraction.

This receptor was taken from a woman aged 18-29 years in good health. Sequencing input: CD8+ T cells sorted from blood. The rearrangement uses TRBV11-2 and TRBJ2-1; D is perhaps TRBD2 (5 bases). The CDR3 nucleotides read TGTGCCAGCAGCTTTAACCCGGCGGGCTCCTACAATGAGCAGTTCTTC. Translating gives CASSFNPAGSYNEQFF.